The 22 T cell receptor beta chains listed next were all sequenced from one sample in a study of CD8 T cells in Susac syndrome (dated by TCRdb to between 2019 and 2020). To prepare the library, the immunoSEQ multiplex PCR assay was applied. RNA was extracted using the RNeasy kit, and roughly 0.45 to 1 microgram was reverse transcribed with random hexamers. TCRdb took the public reads, trimmed them with fastp at Q25, ran MiXCR for clone calling and kept in-frame beta chains. Identical CDR3 protein sequences are pooled into one entry, listed with their most common genes and DNA. The sample has about 400,000 distinct CDR3 sequences on record, around 85% of them singletons. The ten largest clones capture about 0.12% of the sample. The sequenced sample was CD8+ T cells from PBMCs. These receptors originate from a human donor with multiple sclerosis.

The V call is TRBV20-1, the J call TRBJ2-1; 10 nucleotides agree with TRBD2. CDR1 DFQATT and CDR2 SNEGSKA come from the germline V gene (reference sequence). This CDR3 spans 15 amino acids. Trimming at V came to 0 bases and at J to 6 bases, leaving 5 bases not matched to a gene. CDR3 protein: CSARDLAGVVNEQFF. CDR3 DNA sequence: TGCAGTGCTAGAGACCTAGCGGGAGTAGTCAATGAGCAGTTCTTC.

The CDR3 DNA follows: TGTGCCAGCAGTCCCGGGTCGCTTTTAGCCAAAAACATTCAGTACTTC. Translated: CASSPGSLLAKNIQYF. The V gene is TRBV12-3 or TRBV12-4, the J gene TRBJ2-4, with unresolved D. V was clipped by 5 bases and J by 0 bases, with 14 bases between them. CDR3 length: 16 residues.

The CDR3 nucleotides read TGTGCCAGCAAATGGGGTACGTCCGGCACAGATACGCAGTATTTT. Translated: CASKWGTSGTDTQYF. The chain carries TRBV27 and TRBJ2-3; no definite D call. The V end lost 7 bases, the J end lost 1 base, and 15 bases lay between the germline ends. This CDR3 spans 15 amino acids. Per germline, CDR1 MNHEY and CDR2 SMNVEV (reference sequence).

The chain links TRBV6-2 or TRBV6-3 to TRBJ1-1; D possibly corresponds to TRBD1 (5 bases). Deletions cut 4 bases from V and 9 bases from J, with 27 bases between. Germline CDR1 reads MNHEY; CDR2 reads SVGEGT. CDR3 length: 17 amino acids. DNA for the CDR3: TGTGCCAGCAGTTCAATCAGGGACCCCGTCGTCGAGGTACAAGCTTTCTTT. As protein: CASSSIRDPVVEVQAFF.

V is TRBV29-1 and J is TRBJ2-1, with 10 bases that match TRBD1. The CDR3 totals 16 residues. With V trimmed by 0 bases and J by 5 bases, 7 bases remained unmatched. Germline CDR1 SQVTM, CDR2 ANQGSEA. The CDR3 nucleotides read TGCAGCGTTGAAGATTTCGCGGACAGGGGGGACAATGAGCAGTTCTTC. The encoded protein is CSVEDFADRGDNEQFF.

The chain has TRBV4-2 and TRBJ2-4; D tentatively reads TRBD1 or TRBD2 (5 bases each). V shed 4 bases and J shed 7 bases, with 20 bases lying between them. The CDR3 sequence is 16 residues long. The germline V gene has CDR1 LGHNA and CDR2 YNFKEQ. CDR3 DNA: TGTGCCAGCAGCCTCCAACGTGGGGACCCTAAGAACATTCAGTACTTC. Translating gives CASSLQRGDPKNIQYF.

The rearrangement uses TRBV7-3 and TRBJ2-7, with 7 bases lining up with TRBD2. J gave up 3 bases and V 2 bases, and 7 bases lay outside the gene matches. This CDR3 has 15 amino acids. Germline CDR1 and CDR2: SGHTA and FQGTGA. CDR3: CASSLGTGGLYEQYF. The DNA of the CDR3 is TGTGCCAGCAGCTTAGGGACGGGAGGTCTCTACGAGCAGTACTTC.

J is TRBJ1-1 and V is TRBV2; the D gene is possibly TRBD1 (5 bases). Trimming shortened V by 7 bases and J by 4 bases, and 19 bases separated the two germline ends. CDR1 is SNHLY, CDR2 FYNNEI, per germline. There are 15 residues in the CDR3. The CDR3 region is CASTNQEKGFTEAFF. The DNA of the CDR3 is TGTGCCAGCACCAATCAAGAGAAGGGGTTCACTGAAGCTTTCTTT.

This chain connects TRBV28 to TRBJ1-1; D is possibly TRBD1 (5 bases). Trimming removed 6 bases at V and 6 bases at J, with 14 bases between. The CDR3 covers 13 residues. Germline V gives CDR1 MDHEN, CDR2 SYDVKM. Here the CDR3 reads CASRAFWGAEAFF. CDR3 DNA sequence: TGTGCCAGCAGAGCCTTTTGGGGGGCTGAAGCTTTCTTT.

This clonotype was picked up one time. This chain joins TRBV6-5 and TRBJ2-5, with D unresolved. The CDR3 runs 15 residues. Trimming removed 5 bases from V and 4 bases from J, with 17 bases in between. CDR1 and CDR2 from the germline V gene are MNHEY and SVGAGI. CDR3 nucleotide sequence: TGTGCCAGCAGTACCGCTCGGGCAGGCAGAGAGACCCAGTACTTC. Translating it yields CASSTARAGRETQYF.

The sample holds one count of this clonotype. The genes are TRBV27 and TRBJ2-7, with 8 bases identical to TRBD1. The CDR3 sequence is 15 residues long. V was clipped by 6 bases and J by 3 bases; unmatched bases: 10. Germline CDR1 is MNHEY and CDR2 is SMNVEV (reference sequence). CDR3 bases: TGTGCCAGCAGCAAAGGACAGGGCCCCGTCTACGAGCAGTACTTC. Its translation: CASSKGQGPVYEQYF.

This chain uses TRBV2 with TRBJ2-1; D unclear. The CDR3 covers 13 residues. Trimming took off 7 bases at V and 5 bases at J, with 12 bases between the two ends. Germline lookup yields CDR1 SNHLY and CDR2 FYNNEI. This chain's CDR3 is CASIKIIHNEQFF. The CDR3 nucleotides read TGTGCCAGCATTAAAATCATTCACAATGAGCAGTTCTTC.

V gene TRBV3-1 combines with J gene TRBJ1-2; perhaps TRBD1 as D (5 bases). The germline V and J ends were trimmed by 1 base and 7 bases, with 25 bases remaining between them. This CDR3 contains 18 residues. The germline gives CDR1 LGHDT, CDR2 YNNKEL (reference sequence). CDR3 region: CASSQGQASAGTPFGYTF. The CDR3 nucleotides are TGTGCCAGCAGCCAAGGTCAGGCGAGTGCAGGGACCCCGTTTGGCTACACCTTC.

This clonotype is a singleton in its sample. This rearrangement joins TRBV12-3 or TRBV12-4 to TRBJ2-1, with 10 bases identical to TRBD2. CDR3 length: 12 residues. Trimming removed 2 bases from V and 15 bases from J; junction bases left unmatched: 4. The CDR3 sequence is CASSLQQREGFF. The CDR3 DNA sequence: TGTGCCAGCAGTTTACAGCAGCGGGAGGGGTTCTTC.

This clonotype has just a few counts. The chain links TRBV7-9 to TRBJ2-2; 7 nucleotides match TRBD1. There are 15 residues in the CDR3. The ends lost 2 bases at V and 5 bases at J; junction bases unmatched: 5. CDR1 SEHNR and CDR2 FQNEAQ come from the germline V gene (reference sequence). CDR3 sequence reads: CASSLPAGGTGELFF. For the CDR3, the DNA is TGTGCCAGCAGCTTACCGGCAGGGGGAACCGGGGAGCTGTTTTTT.

This chain uses TRBV6-1 with TRBJ2-1; maybe TRBD2 (5 bases). V lost 7 bases and J lost 0, with 16 bases in between. The germline V gene has CDR1 MNHNS and CDR2 SASEGT. The CDR3 covers 16 residues. The CDR3 coding sequence is TGTGCCAGCACAATCGGGCGGGTAAGCTCCTACAATGAGCAGTTCTTC. It translates to CASTIGRVSSYNEQFF.

This clonotype was observed a few times. This chain joins TRBV6-5 and TRBJ2-7; tentatively, D is TRBD1 (6 bases). This CDR3 is 15 amino acids long. CDR1 is MNHEY and CDR2 is SVGAGI in the germline V gene. V was clipped by 5 bases and J by 4 bases, with 18 bases between them. The DNA of the CDR3 is TGTGCCAGCAGTCGACAGGTAGGAGATTCATACGAGCAGTACTTC. Translated, it gives CASSRQVGDSYEQYF.

The chain employs TRBV5-1 and TRBJ2-1; 12 bases map to TRBD2. V lost 0 bases, J lost 0 bases, and 7 bases stayed unmatched. The CDR3 covers 19 residues. Germline CDR1 reads SGHRS; CDR2 reads YFSETQ. In DNA form, the CDR3 reads TGCGCCAGCAGCTTGGTGGGTCTAGCGGGGGGGCCCTCCTACAATGAGCAGTTCTTC. The encoded protein is CASSLVGLAGGPSYNEQFF.

V is TRBV4-1 and J is TRBJ2-3; D is uncertain. V gave up 1 base and J gave up 6 bases, with 14 bases separating them. The CDR3 consists of 15 residues. CDR1 and CDR2 (germline): MGHRA, YSYEKL. The CDR3 spells CASSQVTSEYDTQYF. In DNA, the CDR3 is TGCGCCAGCAGCCAAGTTACCTCGGAGTACGATACGCAGTATTTT.

The rearrangement joins TRBV9 to TRBJ2-7; no firm D call. The CDR3 length is 18 residues. Trimming took off 3 bases at V and 0 bases at J, with 22 bases between the two ends. Germline loops: CDR1 SGDLS, CDR2 YYNGEE. As DNA, the CDR3 is TGTGCCAGCAGCGGGTCGCCAGGAGACACACGAAGCTCCTACGAGCAGTACTTC. Protein sequence: CASSGSPGDTRSSYEQYF. Full variable domain (missing parts from reference TRBV9 and TRBJ2-7): DSGVTQTPKHLITATGQRVTLRCSPRSGDLSVYWYQQSLDQGLQFLIQYYNGEERAKGNILERFSAQQFPDLHSELNLSSLELGDSALYFCASSGSPGDTRSSYEQYFGPGTRLTVT.

The rearrangement links TRBV27 to TRBJ2-1; D ambiguous. The CDR3 runs to 15 residues. Trimming removed 2 bases at V and 6 bases at J, with 14 bases between. CDR1 and CDR2 from the germline V gene are MNHEY and SMNVEV (reference sequence). The CDR3, as DNA: TGTGCCAGCAGTTTAGGGTCCTGGGCCGTCAATGAGCAGTTCTTC. Translation gives CASSLGSWAVNEQFF.

The chain recombines TRBV3-1 with TRBJ2-1; TRBD2 agrees at 8 bases. The length of the CDR3 is 18 residues. Germline V CDR1 and CDR2: LGHDT, YNNKEL (reference sequence). Trimming removed 5 bases from V and 0 bases from J; junction bases left unmatched: 12. The CDR3 nucleotides are TGTGCCAGCAGCTTTACTATAGCGGGAAAGAGCTCCTACAATGAGCAGTTCTTC. Its translation: CASSFTIAGKSSYNEQFF.